Listed below are T cell receptor beta chains from one sample, sequenced in a study of regulatory dendritic cells for organ transplantation. The antigens these receptors bind are not known. The table came from immunoSEQ multiplex PCR; TCRdb's copy has only in-frame clones and leaves some out. The data contain some 9,300 clones, under 70% of them singletons. Sequenced material: naive CD4+ T cells from blood cultured with dendritic cells. These TCRs come from a human donor in good health. Each CDR3 is given with its conserved first and last residue. D genes are given only for firm matches. Only some rows state a clone size, as once, few, many or a class for expanded clones.

V,size,D,J,DNA,CDR3
TRBV5-4,few,TRBD1,TRBJ2-3,TGTGCCAGCAGCTCGTGGGACAGGGGGCCATATACGCAGTATTTT,CASSSWDRGPYTQYF
TRBV4-1,-,TRBD2,TRBJ2-7,TGCGCCAGCAGCCAAGGGCGGGGGGCCTACGAGCAGTACTTC,CASSQGRGAYEQYF
TRBV18,-,-,TRBJ1-1,TGTGCCAGCTCGTCTCTGGAGGGGCCTGAAGCTTTCTTT,CASSSLEGPEAFF
TRBV5-1,few,-,TRBJ1-4,TGCGCCAGCAGCTCCGGATTGTCGGGAGAAAAACTGTTTTTT,CASSSGLSGEKLFF
TRBV6-5,-,-,TRBJ1-1,TGTGCCAGCAGCCTAGCGGGGGGGATGAACACTGAAGCTTTCTTT,CASSLAGGMNTEAFF
TRBV19,-,TRBD1,TRBJ1-3,TGTGCCAGTAGTCCCTGGGCAGGGGGCTCTGGAAACACCATATATTTT,CASSPWAGGSGNTIYF
TRBV6-5,-,-,TRBJ1-1,TGTGCCAGCAGCCAGGCGAGCGGAGGGTTCACTGAAGCTTTCTTT,CASSQASGGFTEAFF
TRBV18,-,TRBD1,TRBJ1-6,TGTGCCAGCTCACCAGTTGACAGGGTCGGTTCACCCCTCCACTTT,CASSPVDRVGSPLHF
TRBV5-1,-,TRBD1,TRBJ2-4,TGCGCCAGCAGCTCAGGGGGCGCAGAAGCCAAAAACATTCAGTACTTC,CASSSGGAEAKNIQYF
TRBV7-9,-,-,TRBJ2-7,TGTGCCAGCAGCTTACCCGGTCACTACGAGCAGTACTTC,CASSLPGHYEQYF
TRBV6-1,few,TRBD1,TRBJ1-3,TGTGCCAGCATCAGGGACAGGGGGCGAGACACCATATATTTT,CASIRDRGRDTIYF
TRBV10-3,-,-,TRBJ2-3,TGTGCCATCAGTGAGTCGAACACAGGGATACCTTATACGCAGTATTTT,CAISESNTGIPYTQYF
TRBV18,once,TRBD2,TRBJ2-1,TGTGCCAGCTCAGACCTCGGCGGGGGGACTAACAATGAGCAGTTCTTC,CASSDLGGGTNNEQFF
TRBV14,once,TRBD1,TRBJ2-3,TGTGCCAGCAGCCAAGACAGGGGGTCAGATACGCAGTATTTT,CASSQDRGSDTQYF
TRBV19,-,-,TRBJ2-7,TGTGCCAGTAGCCCACGAGCGACTTCCCACGAGCAGTACTTC,CASSPRATSHEQYF
TRBV5-1,-,-,TRBJ2-1,TGCGCCAGCACACCCGGAGGGGGCACCTACAATGAGCAGTTCTTC,CASTPGGGTYNEQFF
TRBV13,-,-,TRBJ2-3,TGTGCCAGCAGCTACGGGACTAGCACAGATACGCAGTATTTT,CASSYGTSTDTQYF
TRBV6-1,-,-,TRBJ1-5,TGTGCCAGCTCGTCCCTTAGCAATCAGCCCCAGCATTTT,CASSSLSNQPQHF
TRBV6-6,once,-,TRBJ2-3,TGTGCCGCCAGGGGGGCAGATACGCAGTATTTT,CAARGADTQYF
TRBV5-1,-,TRBD2,TRBJ2-2,TGCGCCAGCACCCTGTCCCAGCGGGGGGGCGTCGGGGAGCTGTTTTTT,CASTLSQRGGVGELFF
TRBV9,-,TRBD1,TRBJ2-5,TGTGCCAGCAGCGCCGGGACAGGGGGCGTAGAGACCCAGTACTTC,CASSAGTGGVETQYF
TRBV7-2,-,-,TRBJ1-2,TGTGCCAGCAGCTTAGGCGCACCTAACTATGGCTACACCTTC,CASSLGAPNYGYTF
TRBV7-9,-,TRBD1,TRBJ2-3,TGTGCCAGCAGCCTGACAGGGGTTAGCACAGATACGCAGTATTTT,CASSLTGVSTDTQYF
TRBV12-5,once,TRBD2,TRBJ2-3,TGTGCTAGTGGTTTGGGACTAGCGGGGGACGCAGATACGCAGTATTTT,CASGLGLAGDADTQYF
TRBV5-4,-,-,TRBJ2-3,TGTGCCAGCAGCTCAGGCGGGGAAACTAGCACAGATACGCAGTATTTT,CASSSGGETSTDTQYF
TRBV7-2,few,TRBD2,TRBJ2-2,TGTGCCAGCAGCCCCCGGACTAGCGGGGGCCTCGGGGAGCTGTTTTTT,CASSPRTSGGLGELFF
TRBV7-2,-,TRBD2,TRBJ2-7,TGTGCCAGCAGCGCCGGACTAGCGGGGACAAGTGAGCAGTACTTC,CASSAGLAGTSEQYF
TRBV19,-,-,TRBJ1-4,TGTGCCAGTAGTATGGACAGAGCCTCTAATGAAAAACTGTTTTTT,CASSMDRASNEKLFF
TRBV7-2,few,-,TRBJ2-5,TGTGCCAGCAGTTCGGAGGATCGGGAGACCCAGTACTTC,CASSSEDRETQYF
TRBV12-5,once,-,TRBJ2-3,TGTGCTAGTGGTTTGGGTACAGGGTCTTTTAGCACAGATACGCAGTATTTT,CASGLGTGSFSTDTQYF
TRBV29-1,-,TRBD2,TRBJ2-2,TGCAGCATAATTAGCGGGGGGGCAGTCGGGGAGCTGTTTTTT,CSIISGGAVGELFF
TRBV7-9,-,TRBD1,TRBJ2-7,TGTGCCAGCAGCTTGACAGGGGGGGTTACCCTTCCCTACGAGCAGTACTTC,CASSLTGGVTLPYEQYF
TRBV5-6,-,-,TRBJ2-5,TGTGCCAGCAGCTTGGGTGCGGGATCCCAAGAGACCCAGTACTTC,CASSLGAGSQETQYF
TRBV9,once,-,TRBJ1-4,TGTGCCAGCAGCTCTCGAGGGGGGGTGACAACTAATGAAAAACTGTTTTTT,CASSSRGGVTTNEKLFF
TRBV11-2,-,-,TRBJ1-4,TGTGCCAGCAGCTTGATGAGGCTATCTAATGAAAAACTGTTTTTT,CASSLMRLSNEKLFF
TRBV5-6,-,TRBD1,TRBJ2-3,TGTGCCAGCAGCTCCCTCAGGGGGCGCGCAGATACGCAGTATTTT,CASSSLRGRADTQYF
TRBV7-9,-,-,TRBJ1-1,TGTGCCAGCAGCCCGATTAGAGTGAACACTGAAGCTTTCTTT,CASSPIRVNTEAFF
TRBV5-1,once,-,TRBJ2-7,TGCGCCAGCAGCTTGGTAGCCGGATCTGACGAGCAGTACTTC,CASSLVAGSDEQYF
TRBV10-3,-,-,TRBJ1-5,TGTGCCATCAGTGAGGAGGTGGAGGGTCAGCCCCAGCATTTT,CAISEEVEGQPQHF
TRBV2,few,-,TRBJ1-2,TGTGCCAGCCGTGGAGAGGCGAACTATGGCTACACCTTC,CASRGEANYGYTF
TRBV7-2,-,-,TRBJ2-3,TGTGCCAGCAGCTTCGCGGTCCTAGATACGCAGTATTTT,CASSFAVLDTQYF
TRBV6-4,few,-,TRBJ1-6,TGTGCCAGCAGTTACTCCAGATCCCCTAATTCACCCCTCCACTTT,CASSYSRSPNSPLHF
TRBV4-2,once,TRBD1,TRBJ1-4,TGTGCCAGCAGCCAAGAGCTAGTGGACAGGGCTGAAAAACTGTTTTTT,CASSQELVDRAEKLFF
TRBV21-1,-,-,TRBJ2-5,TGTGCCAGCAGCAAAGATGGCAGGGGAATCTTTGAGACCCAGTACTTC,CASSKDGRGIFETQYF
TRBV12-5,-,-,TRBJ1-1,TGTGCTAGTGGTTTGGCAACAGGGTTTGGCACTGAAGCTTTCTTT,CASGLATGFGTEAFF
TRBV9,-,TRBD1,TRBJ1-6,TGTGCCAGCAGCGAGAGAGGGGACAGGGGGCTCGGGACCCTCCACTTT,CASSERGDRGLGTLHF
TRBV18,-,-,TRBJ1-3,TGTGCCAGCTCACCCGACAATGTCTCTGGAAACACCATATATTTT,CASSPDNVSGNTIYF
TRBV29-1,-,TRBD1,TRBJ1-5,TGCAGCGTCGGGGACAGCGGCAATCAGCCCCAGCATTTT,CSVGDSGNQPQHF
TRBV6-5,-,-,TRBJ2-7,TGTGCCAGCAGGGCCGTGTCGGGGAGCTCCTACGAGCAGTACTTC,CASRAVSGSSYEQYF
TRBV5-8,-,TRBD1,TRBJ1-1,TGTGCCAGCAGCAACAGGGGCAGGTACACTGAAGCTTTCTTT,CASSNRGRYTEAFF
TRBV19,-,-,TRBJ2-3,TGTGCCAGTAGGGACTTTTCCCCCACAGATACGCAGTATTTT,CASRDFSPTDTQYF
TRBV18,-,-,TRBJ1-4,TGTGCCAGCTCCCTACAGGGAATAGTTAATGAAAAACTGTTTTTT,CASSLQGIVNEKLFF